This entry lists 6 T cell receptor beta chains sequenced from one sample in a study of spatial heterogeneity in lung cancer. Study-level findings and limits: Counts of expanded intratumoral alpha and beta TCRs tracked tumor mutation counts.

These receptors' targets are unknown. TCRdb redid the calling of the 5' RACE reads with MiXCR, one entry per CDR3 protein. The sample has roughly 7,100 distinct CDR3 sequences; about an eighth are singletons. Time point defined: sample taken at primary tumor resection. The source was lung tumor tissue, collected at surgery. The receptors shown here come from a male donor with early-stage non-small cell lung cancer.

By share, this clonotype ranks as medium-sized. A library prepared for alpha chains yielded this beta chain as an off-target read; its size is of little meaning. This chain uses TRBV20-1 with TRBJ2-5; tentatively, D is TRBD1 or TRBD2 (5 bases each). Between the trimmed V and J ends, which lost 5 bases and 5 bases, there was a span of 15 bases. This CDR3 spans 13 amino acids. From germline, CDR1 is DFQATT and CDR2 SNEGSKA (reference sequence). CDR3 loop: CSARGPPGETQYF. The CDR3 bases are TGCAGTGCTCGAGGGCCCCCAGGGGAGACCCAGTACTTC.

By sample share, this clonotype is medium-sized. Because the library targeted alpha chains, this beta chain is an off-target read whose size means little. The rearrangement joins TRBV6-1 to TRBJ2-7; maybe TRBD2 (6 bases). V dropped 5 bases and J dropped 5 bases, with 16 bases sitting between them. The CDR3 covers 14 residues. CDR1 MNHNS and CDR2 SASEGT come from the germline V gene. The CDR3: CASSFSTGGDEQYV. The CDR3 bases are TGTGCCAGCAGTTTCTCGACCGGGGGAGACGAGCAGTACGTC.

In its sample, this clonotype was seen many times. This beta chain is off target for a library built for alpha chains, so its abundance means little. V usage is TRBV20-1 and J usage is TRBJ1-5, with TRBD1 identical over 9 bases. This CDR3 has 18 residues. Germline V lookup: CDR1 DFQATT, CDR2 SNEGSKA (reference sequence). J gave up 0 bases and V 6 bases, and 15 bases lay outside the gene matches. The CDR3 spells CSAKDTGGGPGSNQPQHF. Written as DNA, the CDR3 is TGCAGTGCCAAGGACACAGGGGGCGGCCCCGGTAGCAATCAGCCCCAGCATTTT.

Many counts were recorded for this clonotype. Little can be read into the size of this beta chain, an off-target read in a library designed for alpha chains. The V gene is TRBV28, the J gene TRBJ2-5; D is perhaps TRBD1 (5 bases). The CDR3 is 15 residues long. Trimming shortened V by 3 bases and J by 5 bases, and 16 bases separated the two germline ends. The germline CDR1 and CDR2 sequences are MDHEN and SYDVKM. The CDR3: CASSFYGRADETQYF. CDR3 coding DNA: TGTGCCAGCAGTTTTTACGGCAGGGCGGATGAGACCCAGTACTTC.

This clonotype was observed many times. This beta chain came through as a stray read in a library set up for alpha chains, and its size says little. The chain uses TRBV20-1 and TRBJ2-1; 9 bases are a match to TRBD1. V lost 1 base and J lost 7; bases outside the gene matches: 8. The CDR3 spans 15 residues. Germline V gene lookup returns CDR1 DFQATT and CDR2 SNEGSKA (reference sequence). The CDR3 sequence is CSARATGQGENEQFF. The CDR3 nucleotides read TGCAGTGCTAGAGCCACGGGACAGGGTGAAAATGAGCAGTTCTTC.

This clonotype rates as medium-sized (0.01 to 0.1%). This beta chain is an unintended read in a library built for alpha chains; its size means little. The rearrangement links TRBV10-1 to TRBJ2-1; 10 bases line up with TRBD2. Germline V gene data show CDR1 as WNHNN and CDR2 as SYGVQD (reference sequence). Unmatched junction bases numbered 6, after V lost 7 bases and J lost 0 bases. This CDR3 is built from 16 residues. For the CDR3, the DNA is TGCGCCAGCAATAGCGGGGGGTCGAGCTCCTACAATGAGCAGTTCTTC. Translation gives CASNSGGSSSYNEQFF.